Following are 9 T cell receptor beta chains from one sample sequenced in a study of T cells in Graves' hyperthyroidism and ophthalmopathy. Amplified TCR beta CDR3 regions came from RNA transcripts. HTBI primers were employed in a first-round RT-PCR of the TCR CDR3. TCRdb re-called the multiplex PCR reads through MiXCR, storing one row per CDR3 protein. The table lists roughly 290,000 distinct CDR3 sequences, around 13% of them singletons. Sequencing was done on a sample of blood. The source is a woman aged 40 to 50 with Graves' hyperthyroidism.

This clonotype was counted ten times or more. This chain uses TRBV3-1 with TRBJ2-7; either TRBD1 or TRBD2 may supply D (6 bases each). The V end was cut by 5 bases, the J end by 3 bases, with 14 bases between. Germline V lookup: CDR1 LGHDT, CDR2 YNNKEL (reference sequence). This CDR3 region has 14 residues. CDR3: CASSRGGSNYEQYF. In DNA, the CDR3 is TGTGCCAGCAGCAGAGGGGGGTCCAACTACGAGCAGTACTTC.

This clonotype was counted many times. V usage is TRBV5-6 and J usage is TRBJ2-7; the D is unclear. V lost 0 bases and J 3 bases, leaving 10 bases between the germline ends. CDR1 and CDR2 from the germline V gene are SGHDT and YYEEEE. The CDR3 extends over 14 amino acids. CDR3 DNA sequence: TGTGCCAGCAGCTTGGAGGTCATGAGCTACGAGCAGTACTTC. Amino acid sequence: CASSLEVMSYEQYF.

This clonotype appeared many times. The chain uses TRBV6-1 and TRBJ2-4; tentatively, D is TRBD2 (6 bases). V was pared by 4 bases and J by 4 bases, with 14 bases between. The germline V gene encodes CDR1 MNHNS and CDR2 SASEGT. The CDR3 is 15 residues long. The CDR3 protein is CASSGAAAGKNIQYF. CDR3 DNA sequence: TGTGCCAGCAGTGGGGCCGCGGCGGGAAAAAACATTCAGTACTTC.

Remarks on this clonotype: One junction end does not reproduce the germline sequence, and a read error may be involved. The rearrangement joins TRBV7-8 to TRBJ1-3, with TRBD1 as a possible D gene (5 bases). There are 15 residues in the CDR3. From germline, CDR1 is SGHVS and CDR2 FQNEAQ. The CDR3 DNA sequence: TGTGCCGGCAGCTTAGCTATCCAGGGCGAAAACACCATATATTTT. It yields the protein CAGSLAIQGENTIYF.

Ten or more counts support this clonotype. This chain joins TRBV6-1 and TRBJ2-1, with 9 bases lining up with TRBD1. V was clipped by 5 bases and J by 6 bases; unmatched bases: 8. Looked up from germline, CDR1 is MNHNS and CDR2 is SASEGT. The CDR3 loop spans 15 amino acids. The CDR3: CASSLPDRGGNEQFF. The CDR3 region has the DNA TGTGCCAGCAGTCTGCCAGACAGGGGGGGCAATGAGCAGTTCTTC.

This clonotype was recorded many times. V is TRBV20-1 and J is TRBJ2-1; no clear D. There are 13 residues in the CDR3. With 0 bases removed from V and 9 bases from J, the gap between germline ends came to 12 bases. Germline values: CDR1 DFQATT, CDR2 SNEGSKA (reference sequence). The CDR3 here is CSARESVKGEQFF. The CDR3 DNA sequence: TGCAGTGCTAGAGAAAGTGTGAAGGGTGAGCAGTTCTTC.

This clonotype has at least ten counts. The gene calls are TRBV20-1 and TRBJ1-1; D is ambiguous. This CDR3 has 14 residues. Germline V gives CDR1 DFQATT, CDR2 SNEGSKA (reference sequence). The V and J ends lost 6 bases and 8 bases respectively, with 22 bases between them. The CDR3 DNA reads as TGCAGTGCAACAGCAAGGGCTACCACCTCAGAAGCTTTCTTT. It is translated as CSATARATTSEAFF.

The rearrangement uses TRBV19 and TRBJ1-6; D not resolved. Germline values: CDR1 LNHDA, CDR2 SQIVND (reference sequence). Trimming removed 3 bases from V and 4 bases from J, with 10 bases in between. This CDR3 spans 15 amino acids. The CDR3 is CASSIVRAYNSPLHF. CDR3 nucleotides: TGTGCCAGTAGTATCGTTAGGGCGTATAATTCACCCCTCCACTTT.

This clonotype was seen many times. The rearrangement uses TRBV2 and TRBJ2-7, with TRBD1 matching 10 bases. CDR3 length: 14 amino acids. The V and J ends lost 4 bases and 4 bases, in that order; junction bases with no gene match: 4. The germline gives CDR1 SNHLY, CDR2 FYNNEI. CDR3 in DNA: TGTGCCAGCAGTGTCCGGGACAGGGGTTACGAGCAGTACTTC. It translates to CASSVRDRGYEQYF.